The 26 T cell receptor beta chains presented below share a single source sample, sequenced in a study of blood T cell repertoires in COVID-19. The protocol was immunoSEQ multiplex PCR, while the TCRdb copy is restricted to in-frame clones and leaves out a portion. The sample includes about 210,000 clones, about 84% seen only once; the top ten take 4.5% to 6.5%. Sequencing was done on a sample of PBMCs or T cells enriched from blood (not recorded which). Source of these receptors: a man aged 35 to 55 with acute COVID-19.

The gene calls are TRBV9 and TRBJ1-4; 10 nucleotides match TRBD1. V was pared by 0 bases and J by 5 bases, with 1 base of the junction left unmatched. CDR3 length: 15 amino acids. Germline CDR1 is SGDLS and CDR2 is YYNGEE. The chain's CDR3 is CASSVEGQGNEKLFF. Written as DNA, the CDR3 is TGTGCCAGCAGCGTAGAGGGACAGGGGAATGAAAAACTGTTTTTT.

The chain uses TRBV5-4 and TRBJ2-1; 10 nucleotides agree with TRBD2. The CDR3 consists of 15 residues. Trimming took 2 bases from V and 8 from J; bases not matched to a gene: 7. The germline gives CDR1 SGHNT, CDR2 YYREEE (reference sequence). The CDR3 DNA sequence: TGTGCCAGCAGCTTACTAGCGGGAAGGGGGGATGAGCAGTTCTTC. Its translation: CASSLLAGRGDEQFF.

The rearrangement joins TRBV19 to TRBJ2-2; TRBD1 is a possible D gene (5 bases). The CDR3 is made up of 15 amino acids. Germline V CDR1 and CDR2: LNHDA, SQIVND (reference sequence). V was clipped by 5 bases and J by 2 bases, with 12 bases between them. DNA for the CDR3: TGTGCCAGTAGTCCGGACACTTTTAACACCGGGGAGCTGTTTTTT. It translates to CASSPDTFNTGELFF.

This chain joins TRBV19 and TRBJ2-3; D is undetermined. In germline, CDR1 is LNHDA, CDR2 SQIVND (reference sequence). CDR3 length: 14 residues. Trimming shortened V by 6 bases and J by 5 bases, and 15 bases separated the two germline ends. The CDR3 protein is CASRSRLGQDTQYF. DNA of the CDR3: TGTGCCAGTAGGAGCCGCCTAGGTCAAGATACGCAGTATTTT.

CDR3 coding DNA: TGCGCCAGCAGCCAGAGACCCGGGACAGGGAGGGTTCGGCAGTACTTC. This codes for CASSQRPGTGRVRQYF. The chain has TRBV4-1 and TRBJ2-7; 9 bases are a match to TRBD1. Germline loops: CDR1 MGHRA, CDR2 YSYEKL. The V gene end was trimmed by 3 bases and the J gene end by 9 bases; junction bases not matched to a gene: 15. The CDR3 contains 16 residues.

DNA of the CDR3: TGTGCCAGCAGTTACCCGATTGTAGCGGGGGGCACAGATACGCAGTATTTT. Amino acid sequence: CASSYPIVAGGTDTQYF. This sequence joins TRBV6-2 or TRBV6-3 and TRBJ2-3, with 9 bases lining up with TRBD2. The CDR3 loop spans 17 amino acids. Germline loops: CDR1 MNHEY, CDR2 SVGEGT. V shed 2 bases, J shed 1 base, and the junction held 7 bases outside the gene matches.

V and J are TRBV9 and TRBJ2-1; D possibly corresponds to TRBD2 (6 bases). Germline assignment: CDR1 SGDLS and CDR2 YYNGEE. Trimming pared 0 bases from V and 8 bases from J, leaving 9 bases between. The CDR3 contains 13 residues. This CDR3 is CASSVGWGDEQFF. As DNA, the CDR3 is TGTGCCAGCAGCGTAGGTTGGGGGGATGAGCAGTTCTTC.

The V gene is TRBV18, the J gene TRBJ2-3, with 12 positions matching TRBD2. The V segment lost 6 bases and the J segment 6 bases; nucleotides outside the gene matches: 10. Germline V gene data show CDR1 as KGHSH and CDR2 as LQKENI. The CDR3 sequence is 16 residues long. In DNA form, the CDR3 reads TGTGCCAGCTCTCCTCGGCCGGGACTAGCGGGCGATACGCAGTATTTT. This codes for CASSPRPGLAGDTQYF.

V gene TRBV10-3 combines with J gene TRBJ1-5; 12 positions agree with TRBD1. V shed 3 bases, J shed 9 bases, and the junction held 9 bases outside the gene matches. Germline CDR1 ENHRY, CDR2 SYGVKD. CDR3 length: 16 residues. The CDR3 sequence is CAISDPGQGALGPQHF. The CDR3 DNA reads as TGTGCCATCAGTGACCCGGGACAGGGGGCCTTAGGGCCCCAGCATTTT.

The chain joins TRBV7-3 to TRBJ2-2; 10 nucleotides align to TRBD2. Germline V gene lookup returns CDR1 SGHTA and CDR2 FQGTGA. The CDR3 length is 16 residues. Trimming took 2 bases from V and 0 from J; bases not matched to a gene: 0. In DNA form, the CDR3 reads TGTGCCAGCAGCTTACTAGCGGGAGCGAACACCGGGGAGCTGTTTTTT. It yields the protein CASSLLAGANTGELFF.

The chain has TRBV9 and TRBJ2-3; TRBD1 matches at 12 bases. V lost 6 bases to trimming and J lost 5 bases; unmatched junction nucleotides: 4. This CDR3 has 14 residues. Germline V gene lookup returns CDR1 SGDLS and CDR2 YYNGEE. The CDR3 region is CASTGTGGQDTQYF. CDR3 coding DNA: TGTGCCAGCACCGGGACAGGGGGCCAAGATACGCAGTATTTT.

V and J are TRBV7-8 and TRBJ2-3; possibly TRBD2 for D (6 bases). Germline V gene data show CDR1 as SGHVS and CDR2 as FQNEAQ. The CDR3 sequence is 15 residues long. Deletions cut 2 bases from V and 0 bases from J, with 9 bases between. Here the CDR3 DNA reads TGTGCCAGCAGCTTACAGCGGGTTAGCACAGATACGCAGTATTTT. Amino acid sequence: CASSLQRVSTDTQYF.

V is TRBV7-8 and J is TRBJ2-2; D is uncertain. The CDR3 consists of 14 residues. Germline V CDR1 and CDR2: SGHVS, FQNEAQ. V lost 1 base, J lost 6 bases, and 9 bases lay in between. The CDR3 DNA follows: TGTGCCAGCAGCTTAGGAGCCTTACCCGGGGAGCTGTTTTTT. Translation: CASSLGALPGELFF. The entire variable domain, with the rest obtained from reference TRBV7-8 and TRBJ2-2, is as follows: GAGVSQSPRYKVAKRGQDVALRCDPISGHVSLFWYQQALGQGPEFLTYFQNEAQLDKSGLPSDRFFAERPEGSVSTLKIQRTQQEDSAVYLCASSLGALPGELFFGEGSRLTVL.

V and J are TRBV7-9 and TRBJ1-4; D gene uncertain. Germline assignment: CDR1 SEHNR and CDR2 FQNEAQ (reference sequence). The CDR3 is 12 residues long. V lost 5 bases and J 11 bases, leaving 12 bases between the germline ends. CDR3 nucleotides: TGTGCCAGCAGCCGGGTGGGCGGGAAACTGTTTTTT. Protein sequence: CASSRVGGKLFF.

This chain joins TRBV30 and TRBJ1-5; D may be TRBD1 (5 bases). V lost 4 bases, J lost 7 bases, and 17 bases lay in between. The CDR3 spans 14 residues. Germline CDR1 is GTSNPN and CDR2 is SVGIG (reference sequence). CDR3 residues: CAWTRGRGEQPQHF. The CDR3 DNA follows: TGTGCCTGGACTCGAGGCCGGGGGGAACAGCCCCAGCATTTT.

In this sample, this clone turned up once. This rearrangement joins TRBV7-9 to TRBJ1-1; a possible D gene is TRBD1 (5 bases). V lost 4 bases to trimming and J lost 3 bases, with 12 bases between them. This CDR3 comprises 14 residues. Germline CDR1 and CDR2: SEHNR and FQNEAQ (reference sequence). CDR3 DNA: TGTGCCAGCAGCTCCCAGGGTACCGACACTGAAGCTTTCTTT. Its protein product is CASSSQGTDTEAFF. The whole variable domain, filled in from reference TRBV7-9 and TRBJ1-1, reads DTGVSQNPRHKITKRGQNVTFRCDPISEHNRLYWYRQTLGQGPEFLTYFQNEAQLEKSRLLSDRFSAERPKGSFSTLEIQRTEQGDSAMYLCASSSQGTDTEAFFGQGTRLTVV.

CDR3 coding DNA: TGTGCCAGCAGCCCGACTTTCCGGGACGAGCAGTACTTC. As protein: CASSPTFRDEQYF. This chain links TRBV11-2 with TRBJ2-7; D is undetermined. CDR3 size: 13 residues. CDR1 and CDR2 from the germline V gene are SGHAT and FQNNGV. Between the trimmed V and J ends, which lost 5 bases and 5 bases, there was a span of 13 bases.

CDR3 DNA sequence: TGTGCCAGCAGCCCGTCCGGGGACACTGAAGCTTTCTTT. Translation: CASSPSGDTEAFF. The chain links TRBV2 to TRBJ1-1; no clear D. CDR3 length equals 13 residues. Trimming pared 6 bases from V and 3 bases from J, leaving 11 bases between. Germline lookup yields CDR1 SNHLY and CDR2 FYNNEI.

The CDR3 here is CASSQDRGISPLHF. As DNA, the CDR3 is TGTGCCAGCAGTCAGGACAGGGGAATTTCACCCCTCCACTTT. This chain links TRBV27 with TRBJ1-6; 9 nucleotides line up with TRBD1. Looked up from germline, CDR1 is MNHEY and CDR2 is SMNVEV (reference sequence). The V segment lost 5 bases and the J segment 9 bases; nucleotides outside the gene matches: 5. This CDR3 contains 14 residues.

Here the CDR3 reads CASLEASAGASGELFF. The CDR3 nucleotides read TGTGCCAGCCTAGAGGCTTCGGCGGGAGCGAGCGGGGAGCTGTTTTTT. The J gene is TRBJ2-2, the V gene TRBV28; 7 bases are a match to TRBD2. The CDR3 is made up of 16 amino acids. J lost 7 bases, V lost 8 bases, and 16 bases had no gene match. Germline CDR1 reads MDHEN; CDR2 reads SYDVKM.

The sample holds one count of this clone. The chain carries TRBV30 and TRBJ2-1; 10 positions agree with TRBD2. Unmatched junction bases numbered 4, after V lost 2 bases and J lost 3 bases. This CDR3 region has 15 residues. Germline V gene sequence: CDR1 GTSNPN, CDR2 SVGIG (reference sequence). CDR3 nucleotide sequence: TGTGCCTGGAGTAGACTAGCGGGTAGCTACAATGAGCAGTTCTTC. Encoded protein: CAWSRLAGSYNEQFF. Together with reference TRBV30 and TRBJ2-1, the CDR3 gives the full variable domain: SQTIHQWPATLVQPVGSPLSLECTVEGTSNPNLYWYRQAAGRGLQLLFYSVGIGQISSEVPQNLSASRPQDRQFILSSKKLLLSDSGFYLCAWSRLAGSYNEQFFGPGTRLTVL.

This chain uses TRBV5-6 with TRBJ2-7; D is possibly TRBD2 (6 bases). Between the trimmed V and J ends, which lost 4 bases and 1 base, there was a span of 9 bases. This CDR3 is 13 amino acids long. Germline V gene lookup returns CDR1 SGHDT and CDR2 YYEEEE. The CDR3 protein is CASSPGSSYEQYF. Here the CDR3 DNA reads TGTGCCAGCAGCCCCGGGAGTTCCTACGAGCAGTACTTC.

The chain is built from TRBV7-2 and TRBJ2-3; 9 nucleotides line up with TRBD1. CDR1 and CDR2 from the germline V gene are SGHTA and FQGNSA. Losses at the gene ends were 1 base for V and 0 bases for J; bases not matched to a gene: 8. The CDR3 totals 18 residues. Here the CDR3 DNA reads TGTGCCAGCAGCTTAGGTTGGGACAGGGACCCTAGCACAGATACGCAGTATTTT. Translation gives CASSLGWDRDPSTDTQYF.

This chain connects TRBV5-6 to TRBJ2-5, with a possible D match to TRBD2 (6 bases). CDR1 and CDR2 (germline): SGHDT, YYEEEE. This CDR3 region has 14 residues. V was clipped by 3 bases and J by 3 bases, with 12 bases between them. CDR3 nucleotide sequence: TGTGCCAGCAGCTGGACTATAGCCAAAGAGACCCAGTACTTC. Translated, it gives CASSWTIAKETQYF.

CDR3 region: CASKAVYTEAFF. The CDR3 DNA is TGTGCCAGCAAGGCGGTGTACACTGAAGCTTTCTTT. V is TRBV28 and J is TRBJ1-1; D gene uncertain. The CDR3 contains 12 residues. V was pared by 7 bases and J by 3 bases, with 9 bases between. Germline lookup yields CDR1 MDHEN and CDR2 SYDVKM.

This clone was seen a few times. The chain employs TRBV19 and TRBJ1-5; the match to TRBD1 covers 8 bases. CDR1 and CDR2 from the germline V gene are LNHDA and SQIVND (reference sequence). The CDR3 contains 13 residues. Trimming took 4 bases from V and 7 from J; bases not matched to a gene: 3. The CDR3 spells CASSKTGEQPQHF. The CDR3, as DNA: TGTGCCAGTAGTAAGACAGGGGAACAGCCCCAGCATTTT. The full variable domain, completed using reference TRBV19 and TRBJ1-5, is DGGITQSPKYLFRKEGQNVTLSCEQNLNHDAMYWYRQDPGQGLRLIYYSQIVNDFQKGDIAEGYSVSREKKESFPLTVTSAQKNPTAFYLCASSKTGEQPQHFGDGTRLSIL.